One sample yielded the 17 T cell receptor beta chains listed below, sequenced in a study of T cells in pancreatic ductal adenocarcinoma. No neoadjuvant therapy was given to the selected pancreatic ductal adenocarcinoma patients before their surgery. Method: immunoSEQ multiplex PCR; TCRdb's copy keeps in-frame clones and lacks some. The data contain 16,000 or so clones, under 95% of them seen just once; the ten biggest clones take up about 15%. The sample was PBMCs. These receptors were collected from a human donor with pancreatic ductal adenocarcinoma.

The J gene is TRBJ1-1, the V gene TRBV15; D unclear. The CDR3 contains 14 residues. Germline-derived CDR1 and CDR2 are LNHNV and YYDKDF (reference sequence). Deletions cut 0 bases from V and 1 base from J, with 6 bases between. Here the CDR3 DNA reads TGTGCCACCAGCAGAGATTTGGGGAACACTGAAGCTTTCTTT. Protein product: CATSRDLGNTEAFF.

This chain connects TRBV6-5 to TRBJ2-1; the D gene is possibly TRBD2 (5 bases). V was trimmed by 3 bases and J by 1 base, leaving 13 bases between them. The CDR3 is 16 amino acids. The V gene's germline CDR1 is MNHEY and CDR2 SVGAGI. As DNA, the CDR3 is TGTGCCAGCAGTTATAGCCTAGCTCAGTCCTACAATGAGCAGTTCTTC. Translated: CASSYSLAQSYNEQFF.

The chain carries TRBV5-1 and TRBJ1-1, with D unclear. V was cut by 4 bases and J by 0 bases, with 19 bases left in between. Germline assignment: CDR1 SGHRS and CDR2 YFSETQ. This CDR3 spans 17 amino acids. DNA of the CDR3: TGCGCCAGCAGCCAAGAGGGCGGACTACCAATGAACACTGAAGCTTTCTTT. It is translated as CASSQEGGLPMNTEAFF.

The chain uses TRBV7-8 and TRBJ1-1; possibly TRBD1 for D (6 bases). Germline assignment: CDR1 SGHVS and CDR2 FQNEAQ. This CDR3 is built from 13 residues. Trimming took 4 bases from V and 5 from J, leaving 11 bases between them. The DNA of the CDR3 is TGTGCCAGCAGCTCCCAAAGGGGGACTGAAGCTTTCTTT. Its protein is CASSSQRGTEAFF.

This clone has a single count. The rearrangement joins TRBV11-3 to TRBJ2-2; D may be TRBD2 (6 bases). Germline CDR1 SGHNT, CDR2 YENEEA. The CDR3 is 16 amino acids. The germline V and J ends were trimmed by 5 bases and 1 base, with 14 bases remaining between them. CDR3 nucleotides: TGTGCCAGCAGCGCGGGGTCGATGTTGAACACCGGGGAGCTGTTTTTT. Translated: CASSAGSMLNTGELFF.

The rearrangement uses TRBV27 and TRBJ2-3; a possible D gene is TRBD2 (5 bases). Trimming took 6 bases from V and 2 from J, leaving 18 bases between them. The CDR3 length is 16 residues. The germline gives CDR1 MNHEY, CDR2 SMNVEV (reference sequence). The CDR3 DNA follows: TGTGCCAGCAGCCAGGCCCCACTAGGAGTCACAGATACGCAGTATTTT. Translating gives CASSQAPLGVTDTQYF.

The J gene is TRBJ2-3, the V gene TRBV2; D gene ambiguous. Trimming pared 3 bases from V and 8 bases from J, leaving 12 bases between. The CDR3 extends over 13 amino acids. In germline, CDR1 is SNHLY, CDR2 FYNNEI. CDR3: CASSEFLRATQYF. The CDR3 coding sequence is TGTGCCAGCAGTGAGTTTCTCCGAGCTACGCAGTATTTT.

CDR3 amino acids: CASSNPSTDTQYF. CDR3 DNA sequence: TGTGCCAGCTCGAATCCTAGCACAGATACGCAGTATTTT. This chain links TRBV27 with TRBJ2-3; no reliable D call. This CDR3 comprises 13 residues. Germline V gene data show CDR1 as MNHEY and CDR2 as SMNVEV (reference sequence). V was trimmed by 8 bases and J by 0 bases, leaving 9 bases between them.

This clone showed up just once. The chain recombines TRBV2 with TRBJ1-2, with 11 nucleotides matching TRBD1. Germline CDR1 reads SNHLY; CDR2 reads FYNNEI. J was trimmed by 2 bases and V by 6 bases; bases with no gene match: 5. The CDR3 has 15 amino acids. The CDR3 is CASSRDRGKNYGYTF. CDR3 sequence (DNA): TGTGCCAGCAGCCGGGACAGGGGGAAGAACTATGGCTACACCTTC.

The gene calls are TRBV5-1 and TRBJ2-5, with 12 bases identical to TRBD2. This CDR3 region has 18 residues. V trimming: 3 bases; J trimming: 5 bases; junction bases outside the gene matches: 14. In germline, CDR1 is SGHRS, CDR2 YFSETQ. CDR3 loop: CASSSLPLAGGGVETQYF. CDR3 DNA sequence: TGCGCCAGCAGCTCTCTCCCTCTAGCGGGAGGGGGGGTGGAGACCCAGTACTTC.

This sequence joins TRBV9 and TRBJ2-1; TRBD2 matches 11 bases. This CDR3 comprises 19 residues. V was pared by 0 bases and J by 2 bases, with 10 bases of the junction left unmatched. Germline assignment: CDR1 SGDLS and CDR2 YYNGEE. The CDR3 nucleotides are TGTGCCAGCAGCGTAGCTAATAGCGGGAGGGCCGGTACCTACAATGAGCAGTTCTTC. Amino acid sequence: CASSVANSGRAGTYNEQFF. The whole variable domain, filled in from reference TRBV9 and TRBJ2-1, reads DSGVTQTPKHLITATGQRVTLRCSPRSGDLSVYWYQQSLDQGLQFLIQYYNGEERAKGNILERFSAQQFPDLHSELNLSSLELGDSALYFCASSVANSGRAGTYNEQFFGPGTRLTVL.

The CDR3 DNA follows: TGTGCCAGCTCACCGGGACTAGCGACTATCGCGAACACCGGGGAGCTGTTTTTT. Residues: CASSPGLATIANTGELFF. The chain is built from TRBV18 and TRBJ2-2; 10 bases align to TRBD2. The CDR3 is 18 amino acids. CDR1 is KGHSH, CDR2 LQKENI, per germline. V shed 3 bases, J shed 0 bases, and the junction held 7 bases outside the gene matches.

For the CDR3, the DNA is TGCGCCAGCAGCTCCTTCGAAAGGGGAGGGTCCGGGGAGCTGTTTTTT. It yields the protein CASSSFERGGSGELFF. V and J are TRBV5-1 and TRBJ2-2, with TRBD2 matching 7 bases. Germline lookup yields CDR1 SGHRS and CDR2 YFSETQ. The CDR3 is 16 amino acids. V gave up 3 bases and J gave up 6 bases; unmatched junction bases: 11.

This clone was counted a single time. This chain joins TRBV11-2 and TRBJ1-5; D is ambiguous. V lost 2 bases and J 5 bases, leaving 7 bases between the germline ends. CDR1 and CDR2 (germline): SGHAT, FQNNGV. The CDR3 has 13 residues. CDR3 loop: CASSLNGDQPQHF. CDR3 DNA: TGTGCCAGCAGCTTAAATGGGGATCAGCCCCAGCATTTT. The full variable domain, rest sourced from reference TRBV11-2 and TRBJ1-5, is EAGVAQSPRYKIIEKRQSVAFWCNPISGHATLYWYQQILGQGPKLLIQFQNNGVVDDSQLPKDRFSAERLKGVDSTLKIQPAKLEDSAVYLCASSLNGDQPQHFGDGTRLSIL.

The CDR3 region is CASSSGRVGTAKAYEQYF. The CDR3 coding sequence is TGCGCCAGCAGCTCGGGGAGGGTCGGGACAGCCAAGGCATACGAGCAGTACTTC. This sequence joins TRBV5-1 and TRBJ2-7, with D perhaps matching TRBD1 or TRBD2 (7 bases each). With 3 bases removed from V and 4 bases from J, the gap between germline ends came to 26 bases. This CDR3 is 18 amino acids long. CDR1 is SGHRS, CDR2 YFSETQ, per germline.

The CDR3 loop is CASSLARAQGGEQYF. The CDR3 DNA reads as TGTGCCAGCAGCTTAGCCAGGGCACAGGGAGGGGAGCAGTACTTC. J is TRBJ2-7 and V is TRBV11-2, with D possibly being TRBD2 (7 bases). The CDR3 contains 15 residues. The V end lost 1 base, the J end lost 7 bases, and 17 bases lay between the germline ends. Germline CDR1 reads SGHAT; CDR2 reads FQNNGV.

This clone was seen a single time. The chain links TRBV6-5 to TRBJ1-4; D possibly corresponds to TRBD1 (5 bases). Looked up from germline, CDR1 is MNHEY and CDR2 is SVGAGI. Trimming cost V 2 bases and J 8 bases, with 15 bases left between them. The CDR3 has 15 residues. Here the CDR3 reads CASSYGAAPNEKLFF. In DNA, the CDR3 is TGTGCCAGCAGTTACGGGGCAGCTCCCAACGAAAAACTGTTTTTT.